This record covers a single T cell receptor beta chain. As yet, its antigen is unknown. The sample comes from a study of T-cell memory formation after mild COVID-19. TCRdb passed the 5' RACE reads through MiXCR, listing each CDR3 protein once. Here the sample spans around 320,000 distinct CDR3 sequences, approximately 19% being singletons. Study observations and caveats: A second wave of clones peaked on day 37, and their SARS-CoV-2 specificity went unconfirmed.

The CDR3 consists of 12 residues. Germline V gene data show CDR1 as SEHNR and CDR2 as FQNEAQ (reference sequence). J gave up 8 bases and V 4 bases, and 4 bases lay outside the gene matches. Sequencing was performed on PBMCs or a T cell subset sorted from them (not recorded which). The chain recombines TRBV7-9 with TRBJ1-1; 7 nucleotides line up with TRBD1. The source of this sequence is a man younger than 35 who had mild COVID-19 (a few samples of this study predate the infection). Cell type and time point are not known. CDR3 sequence (DNA): TGTGCCAGCAGCTCAGGGGGTTCGGAAGCTTTCTTT. Residues: CASSSGGSEAFF.